The clone carrying this T cell receptor beta chain was seen a single time. Generated by immunoSEQ multiplex PCR, the TCRdb table keeps only in-frame clones and is missing some. The sample lists under 2.5 million clones, 92% occurring once. The entry originates in a study of shared clonotypes between healthy human individuals. This CDR3 comprises 15 residues. Germline V CDR1 and CDR2: MDHEN, SYDVKM. Trimming removed 4 bases at V and 4 bases at J, with 17 bases between. The sample was naive CD4+ T cells from PBMCs. The subset here: CD45RA+ positively selected. The receptor was derived from a man aged 18 to 29 in good health. Some clones in this sample may be carry-over from other donors' samples. The rearrangement uses TRBV28 and TRBJ2-7; possible D gene TRBD2, 5 bases. CDR3 sequence (DNA): TGTGCCAGCAGTTGGCCAGACCCTAGCAATTACGAGCAGTACTTC. Amino acids: CASSWPDPSNYEQYF.